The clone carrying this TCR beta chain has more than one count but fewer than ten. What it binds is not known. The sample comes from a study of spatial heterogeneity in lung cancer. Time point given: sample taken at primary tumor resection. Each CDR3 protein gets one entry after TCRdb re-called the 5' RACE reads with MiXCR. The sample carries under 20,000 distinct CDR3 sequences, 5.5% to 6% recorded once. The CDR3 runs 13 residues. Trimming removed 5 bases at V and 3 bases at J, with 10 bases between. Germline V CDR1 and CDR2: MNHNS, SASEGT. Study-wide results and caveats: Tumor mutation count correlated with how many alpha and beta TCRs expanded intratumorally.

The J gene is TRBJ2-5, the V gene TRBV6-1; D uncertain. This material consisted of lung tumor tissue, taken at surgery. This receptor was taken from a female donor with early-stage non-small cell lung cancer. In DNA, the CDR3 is TGTGCCAGCAGTTCCCTGAGGAAAGAGACCCAGTACTTC. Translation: CASSSLRKETQYF.